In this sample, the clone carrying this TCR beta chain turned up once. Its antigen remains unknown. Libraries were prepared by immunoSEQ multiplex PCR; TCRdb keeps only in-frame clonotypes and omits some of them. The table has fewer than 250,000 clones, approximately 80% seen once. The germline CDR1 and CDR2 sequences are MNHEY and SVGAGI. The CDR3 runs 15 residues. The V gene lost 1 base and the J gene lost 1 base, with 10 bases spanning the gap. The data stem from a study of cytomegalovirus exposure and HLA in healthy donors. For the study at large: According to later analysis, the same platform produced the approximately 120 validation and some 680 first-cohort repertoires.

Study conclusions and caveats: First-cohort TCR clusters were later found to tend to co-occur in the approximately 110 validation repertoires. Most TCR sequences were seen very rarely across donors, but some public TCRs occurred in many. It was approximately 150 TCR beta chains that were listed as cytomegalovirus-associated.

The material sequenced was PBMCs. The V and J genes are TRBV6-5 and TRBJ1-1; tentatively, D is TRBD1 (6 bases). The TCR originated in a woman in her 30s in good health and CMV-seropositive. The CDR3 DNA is TGTGCCAGCAGTTACTACAGGGTGCGGAACACTGAAGCTTTCTTT. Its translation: CASSYYRVRNTEAFF.